These T cell receptor beta chains were read from a single sample in a study of blood T cell repertoires in COVID-19. Produced via immunoSEQ multiplex PCR; TCRdb's table is partial and in-frame only. Of 46,000 or so clones detected, roughly nine tenths appear once; the ten largest clones hold about 15%. Sequenced material: peripheral blood. These receptors all stem from a man aged 55-75 years with active or convalescent COVID-19. Each CDR3 is given with its conserved first and last residue. Fields, in order: clone size, V gene, J gene, D gene, CDR3 protein, CDR3 DNA. The D gene is left open where the match is weak. Clone size is not always given. Where it is, it says once, few, many or a class for expanded clones.

size: once; V: TRBV6-5; J: TRBJ1-5; D: TRBD1; CDR3: CARPDRENNQPQHF; DNA: TGTGCCAGACCGGACAGGGAAAACAATCAGCCCCAGCATTTT
size: -; V: TRBV7-6; J: TRBJ2-7; D: TRBD1; CDR3: CASSLDRGNYEQYF; DNA: TGTGCCAGCAGCTTAGACAGGGGGAACTACGAGCAGTACTTC
size: -; V: TRBV29-1; J: TRBJ1-1; D: -; CDR3: CSAVRGTEAFF; DNA: TGCAGCGCGGTGAGAGGCACTGAAGCTTTCTTT
size: -; V: TRBV7-9; J: TRBJ2-1; D: -; CDR3: CASSTRDNEQFF; DNA: TGTGCCAGCAGCACCAGGGATAATGAGCAGTTCTTC
size: -; V: TRBV6-2/TRBV6-3; J: TRBJ1-2; D: -; CDR3: CASSYPKGSYYGYTF; DNA: TGTGCCAGCAGTTACCCAAAGGGGTCCTACTATGGCTACACCTTC
size: -; V: TRBV7-2; J: TRBJ1-2; D: TRBD1; CDR3: CASSFGTGSGYTF; DNA: TGTGCCAGCAGCTTCGGGACAGGGTCTGGCTACACCTTC
size: -; V: TRBV20-1; J: TRBJ1-2; D: TRBD1; CDR3: CSARGVGGYTF; DNA: TGCAGTGCCAGGGGGGTGGGAGGCTACACCTTC
size: -; V: TRBV28; J: TRBJ1-3; D: TRBD1; CDR3: CASSRTGAGGNTIYF; DNA: TGTGCCAGCAGTCGGACAGGGGCCGGTGGAAACACCATATATTTT
size: -; V: TRBV6-6; J: TRBJ1-4; D: -; CDR3: CASSYDGTSGEKLFF; DNA: TGTGCCAGCAGTTACGATGGGACATCAGGCGAAAAACTGTTTTTT
size: -; V: TRBV9; J: TRBJ1-2; D: -; CDR3: CASSHEGDTRYGYTF; DNA: TGTGCCAGCAGCCATGAAGGGGACACCCGATATGGCTACACCTTC
size: -; V: TRBV19; J: TRBJ2-7; D: TRBD1; CDR3: CASRHRDRGSYEQYF; DNA: TGTGCCAGTAGGCACCGGGACAGGGGATCCTACGAGCAGTACTTC
size: once; V: TRBV6-5; J: TRBJ2-7; D: -; CDR3: CASSYGGARRHEQYF; DNA: TGTGCCAGCAGTTACGGGGGGGCGCGCCGCCACGAGCAGTACTTC
size: -; V: TRBV27; J: TRBJ2-3; D: TRBD2; CDR3: CASRHIASGPATRHGADTQYF; DNA: TGTGCCAGCAGACATATAGCTAGCGGTCCTGCCACACGCCACGGCGCAGATACGCAGTATTTT
size: -; V: TRBV19; J: TRBJ2-6; D: -; CDR3: CASSSLGAGANVLTF; DNA: TGTGCCAGTAGTTCCTTAGGAGCTGGGGCCAACGTCCTGACTTTC
size: -; V: TRBV2; J: TRBJ1-5; D: -; CDR3: CASSEDRPEPQHF; DNA: TGTGCCAGCAGTGAAGACAGGCCGGAGCCCCAGCATTTT
size: -; V: TRBV19; J: TRBJ1-4; D: -; CDR3: CASSMTAGATNEKLFF; DNA: TGTGCCAGTAGTATGACAGCCGGCGCAACTAATGAAAAACTGTTTTTT
size: -; V: TRBV28; J: TRBJ2-2; D: TRBD2; CDR3: CASSFSMGTSGGPAGELFF; DNA: TGTGCCAGCAGTTTCTCAATGGGTACTAGCGGGGGGCCGGCCGGGGAGCTGTTTTTT
size: -; V: TRBV12-3/TRBV12-4; J: TRBJ1-3; D: -; CDR3: CATGLSGNTIYF; DNA: TGTGCCACTGGGCTCTCTGGAAACACCATATATTTT
size: -; V: TRBV10-3; J: TRBJ1-6; D: TRBD1; CDR3: CAISETYVDRGGFIGLHF; DNA: TGTGCCATCAGTGAGACTTACGTAGACAGGGGTGGGTTCATCGGCCTCCACTTT
size: once; V: TRBV2; J: TRBJ1-2; D: TRBD1; CDR3: CASSIYRGLNYGYTF; DNA: TGTGCCAGCAGTATATACAGGGGGCTTAACTATGGCTACACCTTC
size: -; V: TRBV5-1; J: TRBJ2-1; D: TRBD1; CDR3: CASSLGLGTGVKNEQFF; DNA: TGCGCCAGCAGCTTGGGGTTAGGGACAGGGGTTAAAAATGAGCAGTTCTTC
size: -; V: TRBV30; J: TRBJ1-4; D: -; CDR3: CAWSMTESHGEKLFF; DNA: TGTGCCTGGAGTATGACGGAATCACACGGGGAAAAACTGTTTTTT
size: -; V: TRBV18; J: TRBJ2-3; D: TRBD2; CDR3: CASSGTSGADTQYF; DNA: TGTGCCAGCTCGGGGACTAGCGGTGCAGATACGCAGTATTTT
size: -; V: TRBV6-2/TRBV6-3; J: TRBJ2-5; D: -; CDR3: CASSHPRQAQETQYF; DNA: TGTGCCAGCAGTCACCCCAGACAGGCCCAAGAGACCCAGTACTTC
size: -; V: TRBV27; J: TRBJ2-5; D: TRBD2; CDR3: CASSQRGIEETQYF; DNA: TGTGCCAGCAGTCAGCGGGGGATCGAAGAGACCCAGTACTTC